This T cell receptor (beta chain) is drawn from a study of CD8+ T cells in alopecia areata. Study background: Twice a day, 5 to 10 mg of oral tofacitinib was administered to treated patients. Study-wide results and caveats: Lesional scalp, notably in alopecia totalis/universalis, had clonality above that of normal scalp.

Sequencing used cDNA as its template, made by extracting RNA and reverse transcribing it. Assay used: immunoSEQ multiplex PCR; TCRdb lists only in-frame clones, some missing. Of 170,000 or so clones in the sample, over 55% were seen once. This CDR3 is 13 amino acids long. V lost 5 bases and J lost 3; bases outside the gene matches: 3. Germline loops: CDR1 SNHLY, CDR2 FYNNEI. Obtained from alopecia areata patients were lesional scalp punch biopsies along with peripheral blood. PBMCs, the starting material, were the source of sorted CD4+ and CD8+ T cells. In the case of this clone: The antigen is not known.

The chain is built from TRBV2 and TRBJ1-1; 7 bases line up with TRBD1. The sequence derives from a human donor with alopecia areata. The source material was CD4+ T cells sorted from blood, sampled at week 0. CDR3 protein: CASSPTGDTEAFF. For the CDR3, the DNA is TGTGCCAGCAGTCCAACAGGGGACACTGAAGCTTTCTTT. The complete variable domain, with remaining parts taken from reference TRBV2 and TRBJ1-1, reads EPEVTQTPSHQVTQMGQEVILRCVPISNHLYFYWYRQILGQKVEFLVSFYNNEISEKSEIFDDQFSVERPDGSNFTLKIRSTKLEDSAMYFCASSPTGDTEAFFGQGTRLTVV.